These 25 T cell receptor beta chains came from one sample sequenced in a study of OX40 agonist ivuxolimab in advanced cancers. The method was immunoSEQ multiplex PCR; TCRdb's version includes in-frame clones alone and lacks a portion of them. The table has 55,000 or so clones, about 86% seen once; the top ten hold roughly an eighth. Sample: CD4+ or CD8+ T cells sorted from blood, taken in a trial of the OX40 agonist ivuxolimab. The receptors come from an adult with an advanced solid tumor such as melanoma, head and neck, liver or kidney cancer.

The chain recombines TRBV5-1 with TRBJ2-5; D remains unclear. This CDR3 comprises 11 residues. Trimming took off 4 bases at V and 3 bases at J, with 4 bases between the two ends. Germline V gives CDR1 SGHRS, CDR2 YFSETQ. CDR3 nucleotides: TGCGCCAGCAGCATGGAAGAGACCCAGTACTTC. The encoded protein is CASSMEETQYF.

The rearrangement links TRBV6-6 to TRBJ2-1; D unresolved. Germline values: CDR1 MNHNY, CDR2 SVGAGI (reference sequence). The CDR3 loop spans 15 amino acids. Trimming removed 2 bases at V and 10 bases at J, with 18 bases between. Written as DNA, the CDR3 is TGTGCCAGCAGTTACGTTACAGTATTATCCGGGGAGCAGTTCTTC. This encodes CASSYVTVLSGEQFF.

V and J are TRBV19 and TRBJ1-1; D gene ambiguous. The CDR3 loop spans 16 amino acids. Trimming pared 1 base from V and 1 base from J, leaving 13 bases between. Germline V lookup: CDR1 LNHDA, CDR2 SQIVND (reference sequence). CDR3 region: CASSIAGYTSNTEAFF. The CDR3 nucleotides read TGTGCCAGTAGTATAGCTGGGTACACCTCGAACACTGAAGCTTTCTTT.

The CDR3 here is CASRPGFRSRTEAFF. The CDR3 region has the DNA TGTGCCAGCAGGCCAGGGTTTCGAAGTCGCACTGAAGCTTTCTTT. J is TRBJ1-1 and V is TRBV27; D might be TRBD1 (5 bases). The CDR3 consists of 15 residues. Germline CDR1 is MNHEY and CDR2 is SMNVEV (reference sequence). The ends were cut back, 6 bases at V and 4 bases at J, with 18 bases in the middle.

The chain carries TRBV7-9 and TRBJ1-1; D is undetermined. Germline CDR1 reads SEHNR; CDR2 reads FQNEAQ (reference sequence). V shed 2 bases and J shed 8 bases, with 6 bases lying between them. The CDR3 runs to 11 residues. CDR3: CASSLPDEAFF. The CDR3 DNA sequence: TGTGCCAGCAGCTTACCGGACGAAGCTTTCTTT. The full variable domain, its missing parts supplied by reference TRBV7-9 and TRBJ1-1, is DTGVSQNPRHKITKRGQNVTFRCDPISEHNRLYWYRQTLGQGPEFLTYFQNEAQLEKSRLLSDRFSAERPKGSFSTLEIQRTEQGDSAMYLCASSLPDEAFFGQGTRLTVV.

This sequence joins TRBV7-6 and TRBJ2-1, with 7 bases lining up with TRBD2. V shed 1 base and J 8 bases; nucleotides not matched to a gene: 11. The germline V gene has CDR1 SGHVS and CDR2 FNYEAQ. CDR3 size: 16 residues. The chain's CDR3 is CASSLVPPGGSYEQFF. DNA for the CDR3: TGTGCCAGCAGCTTAGTACCCCCCGGCGGGAGCTATGAGCAGTTCTTC.

V is TRBV9 and J is TRBJ1-2; a weak D match, TRBD1 (5 bases). The CDR3 is 13 amino acids. The V and J ends lost 4 bases and 5 bases respectively, with 12 bases between them. Per germline, CDR1 SGDLS and CDR2 YYNGEE. The CDR3, as DNA: TGTGCCAGCAGCCGTACGGGGGGGTATGGCTACACCTTC. Protein sequence: CASSRTGGYGYTF.

The CDR3 sequence is CASQTRGADLNEKLFF. CDR3 nucleotides: TGTGCCAGTCAAACCCGTGGGGCCGACCTTAATGAAAAACTGTTTTTT. The chain joins TRBV19 to TRBJ1-4; D is possibly TRBD1 (5 bases). Germline V CDR1 and CDR2: LNHDA, SQIVND (reference sequence). The V end lost 8 bases, the J end lost 4 bases, and 20 bases lay between the germline ends. The CDR3 runs 16 residues.

The chain couples TRBV5-4 to TRBJ1-3; TRBD1 agrees at 9 bases. The CDR3 consists of 18 residues. V lost 2 bases to trimming and J lost 0 bases; unmatched junction nucleotides: 9. Per the germline V gene, CDR1 is SGHNT and CDR2 is YYREEE (reference sequence). CDR3 amino acids: CASSFRAGQGSSGNTIYF. As DNA, the CDR3 is TGTGCCAGCAGCTTTAGGGCCGGACAGGGGAGCTCTGGAAACACCATATATTTT.

The chain has TRBV15 and TRBJ2-2; D might be TRBD2 (5 bases). The V and J ends lost 7 bases and 4 bases respectively, with 13 bases between them. Per germline, CDR1 LNHNV and CDR2 YYDKDF (reference sequence). This CDR3 has 14 amino acids. CDR3 sequence reads: CATTRRGSTGELFF. The CDR3, as DNA: TGTGCCACCACTCGCCGGGGATCCACCGGGGAGCTGTTTTTT.

For the CDR3, the DNA is TGTGCCAGCAGCTTACTGCACGGGGGCGCGGGCTCTGGAAACACCATATATTTT. This translates into CASSLLHGGAGSGNTIYF. The gene calls are TRBV7-6 and TRBJ1-3, with D possibly being TRBD1 (6 bases). Germline V gene sequence: CDR1 SGHVS, CDR2 FNYEAQ. The CDR3 length is 18 residues. Trimming took 2 bases from V and 0 from J, leaving 17 bases between them.

This sequence joins TRBV30 and TRBJ2-1; 9 bases line up with TRBD2. Trimming cost V 0 bases and J 4 bases; bases outside gene matches: 4. Germline V gene lookup returns CDR1 GTSNPN and CDR2 SVGIG (reference sequence). The CDR3 is made up of 15 amino acids. CDR3 sequence: CAWSVRTSVYNEQFF. The CDR3, as DNA: TGTGCCTGGAGTGTACGGACTAGCGTTTACAATGAGCAGTTCTTC. The full variable domain, in which reference TRBV30 and TRBJ2-1 provide the parts outside the CDR3, is SQTIHQWPATLVQPVGSPLSLECTVEGTSNPNLYWYRQAAGRGLQLLFYSVGIGQISSEVPQNLSASRPQDRQFILSSKKLLLSDSGFYLCAWSVRTSVYNEQFFGPGTRLTVL.

V and J are TRBV7-9 and TRBJ2-6; D is possibly TRBD1 (6 bases). Germline V CDR1 and CDR2: SEHNR, FQNEAQ (reference sequence). This CDR3 has 17 residues. V was trimmed by 0 bases and J by 2 bases, leaving 11 bases between them. CDR3 in amino acids: CASSLAQGIPGANVLTF. CDR3 DNA sequence: TGTGCCAGCAGCTTAGCGCAGGGGATCCCTGGGGCCAACGTCCTGACTTTC.

This chain uses TRBV7-3 with TRBJ1-1; 7 nucleotides align to TRBD1. The length of the CDR3 is 15 residues. The V gene end was trimmed by 5 bases and the J gene end by 5 bases; junction bases not matched to a gene: 11. CDR1 and CDR2 (germline): SGHTA, FQGTGA. The CDR3 DNA follows: TGTGCCAGCAGCCACGGGAGGGGGCGCGGTACTGAAGCTTTCTTT. Translation gives CASSHGRGRGTEAFF.

The V call is TRBV9, the J call TRBJ2-1; 8 nucleotides agree with TRBD2. This CDR3 has 16 amino acids. Germline trimming cut 3 bases from V and 7 bases from J; bases unmatched to any gene: 12. The V gene's germline CDR1 is SGDLS and CDR2 YYNGEE. CDR3 sequence reads: CASSATGLVFGNEQFF. Here the CDR3 DNA reads TGTGCCAGCAGCGCCACGGGACTAGTGTTTGGGAATGAGCAGTTCTTC.

The chain joins TRBV19 to TRBJ2-2; D is uncertain. Germline-derived CDR1 and CDR2 are LNHDA and SQIVND (reference sequence). The CDR3 extends over 15 amino acids. Trimming left V 5 bases short and J 4 bases short, with 14 bases between. Here the CDR3 reads CASSQPRLSTGELFF. CDR3 in DNA: TGTGCCAGTAGTCAACCGCGGCTTAGCACCGGGGAGCTGTTTTTT.

The chain couples TRBV4-1 to TRBJ2-3; TRBD1 is a possible D gene (6 bases). Germline V lookup: CDR1 MGHRA, CDR2 YSYEKL. V was clipped by 3 bases and J by 6 bases, with 16 bases between them. The CDR3 consists of 15 residues. CDR3 in DNA: TGCGCCAGCAGCCACCCGGACAGCCGCGCCGATACGCAGTATTTT. It is translated as CASSHPDSRADTQYF.

This clone was recorded only once. The rearrangement links TRBV5-1 to TRBJ2-5; 8 bases match TRBD1. V shed 5 bases and J 2 bases; nucleotides not matched to a gene: 11. The CDR3 runs to 16 residues. The germline CDR1 and CDR2 sequences are SGHRS and YFSETQ. In DNA form, the CDR3 reads TGCGCCAGCAGTTTTGAAGCAGGGGGCGTACAAGAGACCCAGTACTTC. This gives the protein CASSFEAGGVQETQYF.

The gene calls are TRBV19 and TRBJ1-1; TRBD1 aligns across 12 bases. CDR1 LNHDA and CDR2 SQIVND come from the germline V gene (reference sequence). After removal of 5 bases from V and 0 bases from J, the junction contained 4 bases not matched to a gene. This CDR3 has 16 amino acids. CDR3 coding DNA: TGTGCCAGTAGTCCAGGGACAGGGGGCGTGAACACTGAAGCTTTCTTT. Protein sequence: CASSPGTGGVNTEAFF.

V is TRBV7-3 and J is TRBJ2-1; 7 nucleotides align to TRBD2. Germline CDR1 SGHTA, CDR2 FQGTGA. The CDR3 covers 15 residues. Germline trimming cut 2 bases from V and 4 bases from J; bases unmatched to any gene: 5. In nucleotides, the CDR3 is TGTGCCAGCAGCTTATCTAGCGGAGGATACAATGAGCAGTTCTTC. It is translated as CASSLSSGGYNEQFF.

The chain has TRBV10-1 and TRBJ2-7; 9 nucleotides match TRBD2. In germline, CDR1 is WNHNN, CDR2 SYGVQD (reference sequence). This CDR3 has 14 amino acids. V dropped 8 bases and J dropped 0; count of bases not matched to a gene: 5. CDR3 loop: CASSASGTSYEQYF. CDR3 bases: TGCGCCAGCTCGGCTAGCGGGACCTCCTACGAGCAGTACTTC.

This clone was seen a single time. The chain has TRBV2 and TRBJ2-2; D is perhaps TRBD1 (5 bases). With 2 bases removed from V and 4 bases from J, the gap between germline ends came to 11 bases. The CDR3 spans 15 residues. Germline assignment: CDR1 SNHLY and CDR2 FYNNEI. CDR3 loop: CASSETRAGTGELFF. For the CDR3, the DNA is TGTGCCAGCAGTGAAACCAGGGCCGGCACCGGGGAGCTGTTTTTT.

This chain joins TRBV19 and TRBJ2-3; 10 nucleotides match TRBD1. CDR1 and CDR2 (germline): LNHDA, SQIVND (reference sequence). The V segment lost 4 bases and the J segment 7 bases; nucleotides outside the gene matches: 2. The CDR3 is 13 amino acids. This CDR3 is CASSRTGGYTQYF. CDR3 in DNA: TGTGCCAGTAGTAGGACAGGGGGATATACGCAGTATTTT. Combining the CDR3 with reference TRBV19 and TRBJ2-3 gives the whole variable domain DGGITQSPKYLFRKEGQNVTLSCEQNLNHDAMYWYRQDPGQGLRLIYYSQIVNDFQKGDIAEGYSVSREKKESFPLTVTSAQKNPTAFYLCASSRTGGYTQYFGPGTRLTVL.

V and J are TRBV4-1 and TRBJ2-7; TRBD2 agrees at 10 bases. After removal of 0 bases from V and 3 bases from J, the junction contained 5 bases not matched to a gene. There are 16 residues in the CDR3. Germline V gives CDR1 MGHRA, CDR2 YSYEKL. CDR3 sequence: CASSQEELAGNYEQYF. As DNA, the CDR3 is TGCGCCAGCAGCCAAGAAGAACTAGCGGGAAACTACGAGCAGTACTTC.

This sequence joins TRBV27 and TRBJ2-7; the D is unclear. The CDR3 spans 13 residues. Trimming cost V 3 bases and J 4 bases, with 10 bases left between them. Germline lookup yields CDR1 MNHEY and CDR2 SMNVEV (reference sequence). DNA for the CDR3: TGTGCCAGCAGTTTTCTCGACCCGTACGAGCAGTACTTC. It translates to CASSFLDPYEQYF.